This T cell receptor beta chain was sequenced during a study of shared clonotypes between healthy human individuals (TCRdb year 2020). In terms of the full investigation: The cohort included three men and a couple of women between 18 and 49 years of age. Per donor, three plates each were used for CD4 naive and CD4 memory, two for CD8 naive, and one for CD8 memory. Each donor's leukapheresis produced roughly between roughly 0.85 and 10 billion PBMCs. Different laboratories and diverse techniques were used to prepare libraries and sequence TCR repertoires, to increase sequencing depth and limit assay-specific biases. To estimate repertoire size and how much clonotype sharing occurs between individuals, the study deeply sequenced the blood TCR repertoires of five or six healthy adults. Study-wide conclusions, independent of this receptor: Pairwise subsampling indicated that sequencing depth was expected to affect the degree of clonotype sharing among donors. The genetic and exposure-history diversity represented was limited by the small number of donors. Across a handful of donors, approximately 5% of naive CD4, around 3.5% of naive CD8, 2.3% of memory CD4, and roughly 0.41% of memory CD8 clonotypes were shared. Sampling was restricted to blood, and TCR repertoires in tissues likely differ from the TCR repertoires found in blood. Naive subsets generally had larger estimated clonotype richness than memory subsets. Even with the large sequencing depth, rarefaction of the sorted-subset datasets indicated that sequencing was incomplete. Clonotypes shared by all four sorted-subset donors showed higher generation probabilities than non-shared clonotypes.

A word on this clone: Its antigen is not yet known. The sample holds no much larger clone one base away, and base qualities are not on file.

Donors were healthy HIV-negative adults with no recently reported acute infections or vaccinations. Every donor was a Caucasian adult living in Nashville, Tennessee, USA. CD4+ T cells were enriched through magnetic negative selection, after which naive cells were positively selected on CD45RA and the remaining negative fraction served as the memory subset. After blood collection by leukapheresis, PBMCs were isolated using Ficoll-Histopaque density gradient centrifugation and then cryopreserved in the vapor phase of liquid nitrogen. Analytical flow cytometry was used to check the purity and quantity of every magnetically sorted T cell population. Genomic DNA was isolated from every sorted fraction and measured by UV absorbance on a Nanodrop 2000c. Using the deep immunoSEQ assay, TCR CDR3 regions were amplified from genomic DNA by multiplex PCR. Extracted genomic DNA from each cell subset was distributed evenly across all wells of several immunoSEQ 96-well plates, and each plate was treated as a replicate. For sorted subsets, approximately 210 ng genomic DNA, equal to 30,000 to 35,000 T cell genomes, was loaded into each replicate PCR. The purified libraries were quantified using a Qubit 3.0 fluorometer, sized with a Bioanalyzer 2100, and then quantified again using the KAPA Library Quantification kit. Each immunoSEQ 96-well plate was sequenced on its own single-read 150-cycle Illumina NextSeq 550 flow cell. The study's processing was this. The immunoSEQ output contained only junctional sequences without quality scores, so filtering could not match that applied to full-length reads. To assign V/J genes and CDR3, sequences were annotated against IMGT germline references using PyIR, a Python wrapper for IgBLAST v1.9. Any read was removed if the V/J assignment was weak (E-value above 1e-6), the CDR3 was missing, or the read contained stop codons, out-of-frame junctions, or ambiguous translated residues. A V3J clonotype was defined by an identical inferred V gene, J gene, and CDR3 amino acid sequence. Percentage overlap between repertoires was calculated by dividing the number of shared unique clonotypes by the size of the smaller repertoire. Repertoire richness was assessed with RTK rarefaction, the Chao1 estimator, and Recon v2.1 estimates of unobserved clonotypes. For all TCRbeta clonotypes obtained by the gDNA method from four donors, generation probabilities were computed with OLGA. TCRdb obtained this table from immuneACCESS and retained in-frame rearrangements with V and J assigned. These tables miss some clones; where compared with another copy, unresolved V genes account for less than half of the shortfall, and the remainder is unexplained. V, J and clone size are those of that table, while D and trimming were read from the DNA. This sample lists millions of clones; about 92% were detected once. Over 0.12% of the sample is in the top ten clones.

Taken from the germline V gene, the CDR1 and CDR2 loops are SGDLS and YYNGEE. The CDR3, from cysteine to phenylalanine, totals 12 residues. Only the CDR3 portion is preserved as DNA: 36 bases, with reading frame beginning at the first base. A distance of 7 bases separates the germline ends of V and J, which lose 3 bases and 3 bases respectively. This chain joins TRBV9 to TRBJ2-7, and possibly TRBD2, on 5 matching bases. The receptor's source is a man aged 18 to 29 in good health. The sequenced sample was naive CD4+ T cells sorted from blood. The intended sense of this specimen's cell subset or site label: CD45RA+ positively selected. The DNA reads as follows: TGTGCCAGCAGCGACGGGATCTACGAGCAGTACTTC. Translated, it gives CASSDGIYEQYF.